This T cell receptor (beta chain) was identified in a study of control samples from healthy donors and cancer patients. Profiling relied on immunoSEQ multiplex PCR, and the TCRdb table lists in-frame clones only, not all of them. This table holds fewer than 200,000 clones, 90% to 95% found once. Trimming pared 8 bases from V and 2 bases from J, leaving 6 bases between. This CDR3 is 12 amino acids long. CDR1 MNHEY and CDR2 SVGAGI come from the germline V gene. V and J are TRBV6-5 and TRBJ2-2; D is uncertain. The source material was blood. The clonotype originates from a young man in good health. In nucleotides, the CDR3 is TGTGCCAGCCACAGAAACACCGGGGAGCTGTTTTTT. Its protein is CASHRNTGELFF.